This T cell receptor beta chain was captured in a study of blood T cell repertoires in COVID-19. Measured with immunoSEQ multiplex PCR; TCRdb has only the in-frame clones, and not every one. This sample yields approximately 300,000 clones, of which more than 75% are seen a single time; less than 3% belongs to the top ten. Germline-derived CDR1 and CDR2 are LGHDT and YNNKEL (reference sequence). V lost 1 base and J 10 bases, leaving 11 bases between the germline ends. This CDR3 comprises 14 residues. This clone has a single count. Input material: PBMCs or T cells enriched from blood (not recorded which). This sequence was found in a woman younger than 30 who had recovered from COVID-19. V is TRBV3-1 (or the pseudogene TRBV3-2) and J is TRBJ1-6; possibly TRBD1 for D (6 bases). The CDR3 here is CASSQGNRDSPLHF. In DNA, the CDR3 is TGTGCCAGCAGCCAAGGGAACAGGGACTCACCCCTCCACTTT.